This T cell receptor (beta chain) was identified during a study of tumor-infiltrating lymphocytes in primary liver carcinoma. Both RNA and DNA were isolated together from around 20-30 mg of bulk tissue that had not been sorted. Surgery removed the patients' primary liver carcinoma. Over 80% viable tumor cells were present in every tumor sample. Study-wide results and limits: The top-250-clone fraction was significantly higher in tumors than in blood (p = 0.039). Tumor region pairs shared more overlap than did tumor-adjacent and tumor-blood pairs.

Worth noting for this clonotype: Its cognate antigen is unknown.

Germline CDR1 is MNHEY and CDR2 is SVGAGI. There are 15 residues in the CDR3. The ends lost 6 bases at V and 0 bases at J; junction bases unmatched: 8. Total RNA (roughly 0.45 ug) served as template for TCR beta cDNA synthesis primed by a constant-region primer. Slightly modified ARM-PCR with three nested multiplex PCR rounds yielded TCR beta libraries. It was with TRBV1-TRBV30 forward primers and a C-beta reverse primer that the first two PCR rounds were run, at around 9 cycles each. TCRdb processed the multiplex PCR reads anew with MiXCR; each CDR3 protein has one entry. The data hold about 100,000 distinct CDR3 sequences, with about 62% observed a single time.

Material for sequencing was liver tumor tissue from sampling region 2. The subset: tumor region T2, inferior pole. This clonotype was obtained from a woman aged 60 to 75 with primary liver carcinoma and hepatitis B virus infection. V gene TRBV6-5 combines with J gene TRBJ2-7; 7 nucleotides agree with TRBD2. CDR3 region: CASSLTGGSSYEQYF. The CDR3 bases are TGTGCCAGCAGCTTGACTGGCGGGAGCTCCTACGAGCAGTACTTC.